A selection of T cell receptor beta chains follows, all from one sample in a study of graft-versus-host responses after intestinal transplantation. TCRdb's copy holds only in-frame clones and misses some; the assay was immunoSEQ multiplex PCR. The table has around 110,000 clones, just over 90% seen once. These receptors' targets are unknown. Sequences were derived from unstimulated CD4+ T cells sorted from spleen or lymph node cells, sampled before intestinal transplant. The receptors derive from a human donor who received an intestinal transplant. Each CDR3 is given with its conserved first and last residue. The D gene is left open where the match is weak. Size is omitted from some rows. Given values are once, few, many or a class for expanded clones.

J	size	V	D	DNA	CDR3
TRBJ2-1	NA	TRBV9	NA	TGTGCCAGCAGCGTAGAACCTACCCCCTCCTACAATGAGCAGTTCTTC	CASSVEPTPSYNEQFF
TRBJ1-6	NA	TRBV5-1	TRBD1	TGCGCCAGCAGCTTGGACCTGGGACAGATCGATTCACCCCTCCACTTT	CASSLDLGQIDSPLHF
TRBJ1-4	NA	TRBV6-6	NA	TGTGCCAGCAGTTATGGGCGGACAAATGAAAAACTGTTTTTT	CASSYGRTNEKLFF
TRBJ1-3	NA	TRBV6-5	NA	TGTGCCAGCAGTTACTCGGGGCTGATCTCTGGAAACACCATATATTTT	CASSYSGLISGNTIYF
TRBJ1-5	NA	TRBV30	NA	TGTGCCTGGAGTGTAGGACACAATCAGCCCCAGCATTTT	CAWSVGHNQPQHF
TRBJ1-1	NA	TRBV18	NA	TGTGCCAGCTCTGAGGGTCGGACTGAAGCTTTCTTT	CASSEGRTEAFF
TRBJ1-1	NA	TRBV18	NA	TGTGCCAGCTCACGGGCTAATGGTGAAGCTTTCTTT	CASSRANGEAFF
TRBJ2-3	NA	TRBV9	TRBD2	TGTGCCAGCGACACCTACGGCGGACTAGCGGCCTCAGATACGCAGTATTTT	CASDTYGGLAASDTQYF
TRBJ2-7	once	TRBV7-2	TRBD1	TGTGCCAGCAGCACCCACGGGACAGGCGTATACGAGCAGTACTTC	CASSTHGTGVYEQYF
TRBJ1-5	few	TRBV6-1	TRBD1	TGTGCCAGCAGTGAACAGGGGGGTCAGCCCCAGCATTTT	CASSEQGGQPQHF
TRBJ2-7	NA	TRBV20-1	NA	TGCAGTGCTGGGGCCGACTACGAGCAGTACTTC	CSAGADYEQYF
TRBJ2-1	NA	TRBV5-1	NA	TGCGCCAGCAGTTTAGCTTGGGAGCAGTTCTTC	CASSLAWEQFF
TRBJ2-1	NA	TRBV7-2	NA	TGTGCCAGCAGCCGCGAACGGGACAATGAGCAGTTCTTC	CASSRERDNEQFF
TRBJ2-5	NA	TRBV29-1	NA	TGCAGCGTTGATACGGCGGAGAAAGAGACCCAGTACTTC	CSVDTAEKETQYF
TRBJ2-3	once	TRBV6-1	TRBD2	TGTGCCAGCAACCGGGGGGGCACAGATACGCAGTATTTT	CASNRGGTDTQYF
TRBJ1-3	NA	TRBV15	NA	TGTGCCACCAGCAGGGAGCTAAGAACTGGAAACACCATATATTTT	CATSRELRTGNTIYF
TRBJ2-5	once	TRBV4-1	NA	TGCGCCAGCAGCCAGGCCAGGAGCCCAGGGGAAAAAGAGACCCAGTACTTC	CASSQARSPGEKETQYF
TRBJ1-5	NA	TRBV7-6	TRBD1	TGTGCCAGCAGCCCCCGGGACAGGGGCCGGGATCAGCCCCAGCATTTT	CASSPRDRGRDQPQHF
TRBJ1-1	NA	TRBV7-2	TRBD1	TGTGCCAGCAGCTTAGTGCAGGGGGCGGTCACTGAAGCTTTCTTT	CASSLVQGAVTEAFF
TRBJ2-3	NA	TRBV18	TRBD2	TGTGCCAGCTCCCCGTCCCCGGGACTAGCGGTGAGCACAGATACGCAGTATTTT	CASSPSPGLAVSTDTQYF
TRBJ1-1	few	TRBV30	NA	TGTGCCTGGAGCGGACACCTGAACACTGAAGCTTTCTTT	CAWSGHLNTEAFF
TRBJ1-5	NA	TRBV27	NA	TGTGCCAGCAGTTTACAGGGCAATCAGCCCCAGCATTTT	CASSLQGNQPQHF
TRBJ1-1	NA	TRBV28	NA	TGTGCCAGCAGTCCGGGACATCAGCTTGAAGCTTTCTTT	CASSPGHQLEAFF
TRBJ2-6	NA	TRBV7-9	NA	TGTGCCAGCAGCTTAGATACAGCCTCTGGGGCCAACGTCCTGACTTTC	CASSLDTASGANVLTF
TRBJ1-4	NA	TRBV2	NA	TGTGCCAGCGAGAAAAAAACTGTAGGGGCTGAAAAACTGTTTTTT	CASEKKTVGAEKLFF
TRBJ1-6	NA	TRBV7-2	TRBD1	TGTGCCAGCAGCCCCTATAGGACAGGCAATTCACCCCTCCACTTT	CASSPYRTGNSPLHF
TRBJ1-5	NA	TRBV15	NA	TGTGCCACCAGCAGAGGGGACACTATTAGCAATCAGCCCCAGCATTTT	CATSRGDTISNQPQHF
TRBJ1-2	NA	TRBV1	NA	TGCACCAGCAGCCACCCCCGACAGGGGGCATACTATGGCTACACCTTC	CTSSHPRQGAYYGYTF
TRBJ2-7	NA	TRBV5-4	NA	TGTGCCAGCAGCTTGGATCAGATATACGAGCAGTACTTC	CASSLDQIYEQYF
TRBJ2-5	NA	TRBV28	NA	TGTGCCAGCTCCGGAGAGACCCAGTACTTC	CASSGETQYF